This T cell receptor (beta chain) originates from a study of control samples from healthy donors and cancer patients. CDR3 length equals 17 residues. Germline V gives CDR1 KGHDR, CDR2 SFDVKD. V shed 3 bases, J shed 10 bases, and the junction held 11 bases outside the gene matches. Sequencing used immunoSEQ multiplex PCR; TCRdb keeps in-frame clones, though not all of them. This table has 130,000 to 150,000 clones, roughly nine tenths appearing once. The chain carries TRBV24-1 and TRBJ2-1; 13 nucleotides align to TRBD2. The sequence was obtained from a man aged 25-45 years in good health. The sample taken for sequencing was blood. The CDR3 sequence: CATSDTTGTSGTNEQFF. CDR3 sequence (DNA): TGTGCCACCAGTGATACCACCGGGACTAGCGGGACTAACGAGCAGTTCTTC.